This TCR beta chain originates from a study of control samples from healthy donors and cancer patients (TCRdb year 2020). With respect to this clone: The antigen it binds to is not known. No base qualities exist here, and no much larger clone lies one base off it.

Libraries were built with the immunoSEQ multiplex PCR assay. Sourced from immuneACCESS, this table was stored by TCRdb with only in-frame sequences that have V and J called. A share of the clones is absent; for the studies checked, an unresolved V gene accounts for under half, and the remainder has no known explanation. The sample table shows about 220,000 clones, and around 94% are seen once. The ten top clones hold roughly 1.6% of the sample. V is cut by 4 bases and J by 10 bases, and the space between the germline ends is 16 bases. From the germline V gene (reference sequence), CDR1 is LGHDT and CDR2 is YNNKEL. From its cysteine to its phenylalanine, the CDR3 spans 13 amino acids. Only the CDR3 region is kept as DNA, spanning 39 bases read in frame from base 1.

The specimen sequenced was blood. This TCR derives from a man aged 50-60 years in good health. In this chain, TRBV3-1 (or the pseudogene TRBV3-2) is recombined with TRBJ1-2; TRBD1 could be the D gene, as 6 bases match. The nucleotides are TGTGCCAGCAGCCCCACAGGGAAGACGGACTACACCTTC. Its translation is CASSPTGKTDYTF.